Described below is a single TCR beta chain sequence and its context. Antigen: not known. The CDR3 has 11 residues. The V gene's germline CDR1 is SNHLY and CDR2 FYNNEI. The V gene lost 6 bases and the J gene lost 5 bases, with 8 bases spanning the gap. These data come from a study of cytomegalovirus exposure and HLA in healthy donors. The study, taken as a whole, reports: Associated with cytomegalovirus, according to the listing, were around 170 TCR beta chains.

The PCR was carried out with 60 Vbeta primers and 13 Jbeta primers. The assay was immunoSEQ multiplex PCR, and TCRdb's table has in-frame clones only and misses some. Of some 130,000 clones listed, roughly 84% are singletons. This sequence originates from a boy aged 5-17 years in good health and CMV-seronegative. The source material was PBMCs. The J gene is TRBJ2-7, the V gene TRBV2; weak D call: TRBD1 (6 bases). The CDR3 spells CASRSGDEQYF. For the CDR3, the DNA is TGTGCCAGCAGGTCAGGGGACGAGCAGTACTTC.